This T cell receptor beta chain was recorded in a study of cytomegalovirus exposure and HLA in healthy donors. Study-wide results and limits: An analysis done earlier found most TCR beta V segments productive about 87% or about 30% of the time. In a later analysis, V- and J-gene trimming of beta chains associated with a DCLRE1C missense variant, replicated independently. Investigators reported 150 to 200 TCR beta chains as tied to cytomegalovirus.

The PCR ran on 60 Vbeta and 13 Jbeta primers. Sequenced by immunoSEQ multiplex PCR; TCRdb stores in-frame clones only, minus some. The sample has 200,000 or so clones; 82% are singletons. A note on this clone: Its target is not known.

Germline V gene sequence: CDR1 MDHEN, CDR2 SYDVKM. Trimming took off 6 bases at V and 3 bases at J, with 22 bases between the two ends. This CDR3 has 17 residues. The TCR originated in a woman aged 50 to 60 in good health and CMV-seropositive. Source material: PBMCs. The chain employs TRBV28 and TRBJ2-3, with D maybe TRBD1 (5 bases). The CDR3 is CASSTPPGKLGTDTQYF. As DNA, the CDR3 is TGTGCCAGCAGCACCCCTCCAGGGAAATTGGGGACAGATACGCAGTATTTT. The full variable domain, its missing parts supplied by reference TRBV28 and TRBJ2-3, is DVKVTQSSRYLVKRTGEKVFLECVQDMDHENMFWYRQDPGLGLRLIYFSYDVKMKEKGDIPEGYSVSREKKERFSLILESASTNQTSMYLCASSTPPGKLGTDTQYFGPGTRLTVL.